These 10 T cell receptor beta chains were all obtained from the same sample, sequenced in a study of T cell repertoires in cytomegalovirus infection. TCRdb re-analysed the reads in MiXCR, keeping a single row per CDR3 protein. The sample shows approximately 300,000 distinct CDR3 sequences, around 25% of them seen only once. These receptors have no known antigen. Sequencing was performed on cultured PBMCs, taken from culture after CMV antigen stimulation. The source is a human donor in good health (CMV status not recorded). Some clones in this sample may be carry-over from other donors' samples.

The chain has TRBV5-1 and TRBJ2-5; 10 bases line up with TRBD2. Germline values: CDR1 SGHRS, CDR2 YFSETQ. CDR3 length: 17 amino acids. With V trimmed by 4 bases and J by 3 bases, 12 bases remained unmatched. The CDR3 sequence is CASSPGFLAGVEETQYF. CDR3 sequence (DNA): TGCGCCAGCAGCCCCGGTTTTCTAGCGGGAGTAGAAGAGACCCAGTACTTC.

This clonotype was detected a few times. The chain joins TRBV27 to TRBJ2-1; TRBD2 matches 11 bases. The germline V gene has CDR1 MNHEY and CDR2 SMNVEV (reference sequence). This CDR3 is 16 amino acids long. V shed 4 bases and J 4 bases; nucleotides not matched to a gene: 6. The CDR3: CASSSLAGALYNEQFF. DNA for the CDR3: TGTGCCAGCAGTTCACTAGCGGGAGCTCTTTACAATGAGCAGTTCTTC.

The CDR3 spells CASSQEQSTQYF. The DNA for the CDR3 is TGCGCCAGCAGCCAAGAACAGTCGACCCAGTATTTT. The gene calls are TRBV4-3 and TRBJ2-3; D is unclear. The CDR3 is made up of 12 amino acids. The V gene's germline CDR1 is LGHNA and CDR2 YSLEER. V lost 0 bases and J 12 bases, leaving 10 bases between the germline ends.

This clonotype was counted a few times. The chain carries TRBV4-3 and TRBJ2-7; no reliable D call. V was shortened by 0 bases and J by 3 bases, with 9 bases between the two germline ends. CDR3 size: 14 residues. Germline lookup yields CDR1 LGHNA and CDR2 YSLEER. The CDR3 DNA reads as TGCGCCAGCAGCCAAGATCTTGGTCTCTACGAGCAGTACTTC. Translation gives CASSQDLGLYEQYF.

In its sample, this clonotype was seen a few times. The J gene is TRBJ2-5, the V gene TRBV19, with 7 bases lining up with TRBD1. Looked up from germline, CDR1 is LNHDA and CDR2 is SQIVND (reference sequence). This CDR3 is built from 15 residues. V was clipped by 3 bases and J by 5 bases; unmatched bases: 9. This CDR3 is CASSMGQRGRETQYF. The CDR3 coding sequence is TGTGCCAGTAGTATGGGACAGCGAGGGCGGGAGACCCAGTACTTC.

There are a few counts of this clonotype. The CDR3 DNA reads TGTGCCAGCAGCTTGGGGGGCCTGGGGGAAGAGACCCAGTACTTC. Translating it yields CASSLGGLGEETQYF. The genes are TRBV7-9 and TRBJ2-5; perhaps D is TRBD1 or TRBD2 (6 bases each). The V end was cut by 3 bases, the J end by 3 bases, with 14 bases between. Germline CDR1 reads SEHNR; CDR2 reads FQNEAQ (reference sequence). This CDR3 contains 15 residues.

J is TRBJ2-1 and V is TRBV2; D perhaps matches TRBD1 (6 bases). Germline loops: CDR1 SNHLY, CDR2 FYNNEI. The CDR3 is made up of 13 amino acids. Trimming took 3 bases from V and 7 from J, leaving 10 bases between them. Here the CDR3 DNA reads TGTGCCAGCAGTGAGCAGGGGTTGAATGAGCAGTTCTTC. Protein product: CASSEQGLNEQFF.

This clonotype was counted a single time. The genes are TRBV5-3 and TRBJ2-1; D is undetermined. TRBV5-3 is annotated as an ORF whose role is uncertain. The CDR3 spans 14 residues. V was pared by 1 base and J by 5 bases, with 10 bases between. The CDR3 loop is CARSLRKLHNEQFF. The CDR3 nucleotides read TGTGCCAGAAGCTTGCGGAAGCTACACAATGAGCAGTTCTTC.

The chain links TRBV28 to TRBJ2-4; TRBD2 agrees at 7 bases. There are 12 residues in the CDR3. The ends lost 5 bases at V and 15 bases at J; junction bases unmatched: 10. The germline gives CDR1 MDHEN, CDR2 SYDVKM. In nucleotides, the CDR3 is TGTGCCAGCAGTGGACTAGGACTGGCCGGGTACTTC. Translated, it gives CASSGLGLAGYF.

V gene TRBV29-1 combines with J gene TRBJ2-1; D is ambiguous. Germline CDR1 SQVTM, CDR2 ANQGSEA. V was trimmed by 2 bases and J by 0 bases, leaving 14 bases between them. CDR3 size: 16 residues. The CDR3, as DNA: TGCAGCGTTGAAACCACAAAAGCCTCCTCCTACAATGAGCAGTTCTTC. Protein sequence: CSVETTKASSYNEQFF.